This entry describes one T cell receptor (beta chain). The target antigen is unknown. This record comes from a study of cytomegalovirus exposure and HLA in healthy donors. General study results and limits: A later look showed TCR association rates differing by HLA locus, highest for DRB1 and lowest for HLA-C. Indistinguishable V segments, including TRBV6-2 and TRBV6-3, were excluded.

Germline V gene lookup returns CDR1 SQVTM and CDR2 ANQGSEA. The CDR3 runs 14 residues. The ends lost 6 bases at V and 0 bases at J; junction bases unmatched: 6. When sampled, the donors appeared nominally healthy, though they likely had unrecorded immune exposures. PCR used 60 Vbeta primers and 13 Jbeta primers. Source study methods: In a later analysis, the count reached approximately 80 million unique TCR beta chains, with 10 million to 14 million shared. Libraries were prepared by immunoSEQ multiplex PCR; TCRdb keeps only in-frame clonotypes and omits some of them. Clone size and V and J calls were adopted from that table, with D and trimming inferred from the DNA. The data hold approximately 150,000 clones, with roughly four fifths observed a single time.

Material for sequencing was PBMCs. The rearrangement uses TRBV29-1 and TRBJ2-3; TRBD2 matches at 7 bases. This sequence originates from a man aged 55 to 70 in good health and CMV-seronegative. This chain's CDR3 is CSVTISGSTDTQYF. CDR3 sequence (DNA): TGCAGCGTGACGATTAGCGGGAGCACAGATACGCAGTATTTT.